The 6 T cell receptor beta chains given below trace back to one sample, sequenced in a study of blood T cell repertoires in COVID-19. Assay used: immunoSEQ multiplex PCR; TCRdb lists only in-frame clones, some missing. The table lists some 300,000 clones, roughly 89% of them singletons. Material for sequencing was PBMCs or T cells enriched from blood (not recorded which). The receptor source for this set is a woman in her twenties or thirties who had recovered from COVID-19.

The gene calls are TRBV30 and TRBJ1-1; tentative D call: TRBD1 (6 bases). The germline V gene has CDR1 GTSNPN and CDR2 SVGIG (reference sequence). The CDR3 sequence is 14 residues long. The germline V and J ends were trimmed by 4 bases and 6 bases, with 18 bases remaining between them. Written as DNA, the CDR3 is TGTGCCTGGAACGGAAACAGGGTAAAGGCTGAAGCTTTCTTT. Protein: CAWNGNRVKAEAFF.

The rearrangement joins TRBV19 to TRBJ1-2; the D gene is possibly TRBD1 (5 bases). The CDR3 runs 14 residues. Per the germline V gene, CDR1 is LNHDA and CDR2 is SQIVND (reference sequence). V dropped 6 bases and J dropped 2 bases, with 13 bases sitting between them. In nucleotides, the CDR3 is TGTGCCAGTAGCCGGGGGGGTTCAAACTATGGCTACACCTTC. This sequence encodes CASSRGGSNYGYTF. Looking up the rest from reference TRBV19 and TRBJ1-2 gives the full variable domain: DGGITQSPKYLFRKEGQNVTLSCEQNLNHDAMYWYRQDPGQGLRLIYYSQIVNDFQKGDIAEGYSVSREKKESFPLTVTSAQKNPTAFYLCASSRGGSNYGYTFGSGTRLTVV.

The V gene is TRBV7-2, the J gene TRBJ2-7; 7 bases agree with TRBD2. V lost 4 bases, J lost 4 bases, and 13 bases stayed unmatched. The CDR3 sequence is 16 residues long. From germline, CDR1 is SGHTA and CDR2 FQGNSA. CDR3: CASSSRGGGGTYEQYF. CDR3 DNA sequence: TGTGCCAGCAGCTCTCGAGGTGGGGGAGGGACGTACGAGCAGTACTTC.

The gene calls are TRBV20-1 and TRBJ2-7, with 9 bases that match TRBD1. J was trimmed by 4 bases and V by 3 bases; bases with no gene match: 16. The CDR3 has 17 amino acids. CDR1 is DFQATT and CDR2 is SNEGSKA in the germline V gene (reference sequence). CDR3 sequence (DNA): TGCAGTGCTAGTGGGTTGAGAGGGACAGGGAGATCATACGAGCAGTACTTC. It yields the protein CSASGLRGTGRSYEQYF.

The rearrangement links TRBV2 to TRBJ1-3, with D possibly matching TRBD1 (6 bases). V was pared by 1 base and J by 0 bases, with 10 bases between. From germline, CDR1 is SNHLY and CDR2 FYNNEI. CDR3 length: 16 amino acids. CDR3: CASSEVGASSGNTIYF. CDR3 sequence (DNA): TGTGCCAGCAGTGAAGTGGGGGCATCCTCTGGAAACACCATATATTTT.

The table lists this clone with a count of one. CDR3 sequence (DNA): TGTGCCAGCAGTTATCGGGTAGGCGGGGCCACCTACGAGCAGTACTTC. Translating it yields CASSYRVGGATYEQYF. This chain links TRBV28 with TRBJ2-7, with D tentatively TRBD2 (6 bases). V was cut by 4 bases and J by 2 bases, with 18 bases left in between. CDR3 length: 16 residues. The germline V gene encodes CDR1 MDHEN and CDR2 SYDVKM.